This paragraph reports one T cell receptor beta chain. Its antigen is currently unknown. The source of the sample is a study of cytomegalovirus exposure and HLA in healthy donors. For the study at large: Genotyping showed 81% of approximately 430 donors falling in the Caucasian-associated ancestry cluster.

Study conclusions and caveats: Researchers reported in a later analysis that a missense DCLRE1C variant was tied to TCR beta V- and J-gene trimming. Sequencing depth across donors, presence/absence analyses assumed, was roughly uniform. According to the study, around 180 TCR beta chains were cytomegalovirus-associated.

Primers included in the PCR were 60 Vbeta and 13 Jbeta primers. Using immunoSEQ multiplex PCR, the repertoire was profiled, and TCRdb retains in-frame clones only, with some absent. This table lists around 120,000 clones. Sequencing was carried out using PBMCs. This receptor was taken from a man aged 18-30 years in good health and CMV-seronegative.

CDR3: CASNQGGTEAFF. CDR3 DNA sequence: TGTGCCAGCAACCAGGGGGGCACTGAAGCTTTCTTT. The chain combines TRBV9 with TRBJ1-1; TRBD1 agrees at 7 bases. The ends lost 6 bases at V and 4 bases at J; junction bases unmatched: 3. Germline loops: CDR1 SGDLS, CDR2 YYNGEE. The CDR3 runs to 12 residues.